A selection of T cell receptor beta chains follows, all from one sample in a study of post-analysis software for immune sequencing data. TCRdb reprocessed the PCR reads with MiXCR, giving one entry per CDR3 protein. The sample holds about 540,000 distinct CDR3 sequences; under 40% are singletons and the top ten take roughly 6%. Specimen: blood. Source of these receptors: a girl aged 2-17 years with multiple sclerosis. Both conserved end residues are trimmed from each CDR3. Each record gives: V gene, clone size, CDR3 protein. Not every row has a clone size; where given, it reads once, few, many or a size class.

V: TRBV7-9; size: .; CDR3: ASSTDLTEQF
V: TRBV20-1; size: .; CDR3: SADGRDREEQPQH
V: TRBV4-1; size: few; CDR3: ASSLGQEQY
V: TRBV6-5; size: .; CDR3: ASKSDRGAHEQY
V: TRBV4-1; size: .; CDR3: ASSQTQGGNSPLH
V: TRBV10-2; size: few; CDR3: ASSESRNQPQH
V: TRBV7-9; size: many; CDR3: ASSIGTTAGSNEQF
V: TRBV20-1; size: .; CDR3: SALDLRFQETQY
V: TRBV25-1; size: .; CDR3: ASSEGGTGDPYTDTQY
V: TRBV7-8; size: .; CDR3: ASSLTASGLGYEQY
V: TRBV28; size: .; CDR3: ASSLIRGGDTQY
V: TRBV9; size: few; CDR3: ASSVDLPANYGYT
V: TRBV7-9; size: few; CDR3: ASTQGRTAPQNYGYT
V: TRBV29-1; size: many; CDR3: SVDRDRADTQY
V: TRBV20-1; size: .; CDR3: SARSDRVGAQH
V: TRBV20-1; size: .; CDR3: SVPGLVMGEQY
V: TRBV3-1; size: few; CDR3: ASSQAKVWETQY
V: TRBV28; size: few; CDR3: ATRGKWANVLT
V: TRBV15; size: few; CDR3: ATSRGDRGLPDTQY
V: TRBV5-4; size: few; CDR3: ASSSSPGAGGPVNPDTQY
V: TRBV14; size: .; CDR3: ASSQEFLARETQY
V: TRBV12-3/TRBV12-4; size: .; CDR3: ASRARDTGELF
V: TRBV10-3; size: .; CDR3: AISEQGQGYEQY
V: TRBV6-2/TRBV6-3; size: .; CDR3: ASSGYNDNEQF
V: TRBV5-6; size: .; CDR3: ASLRAGTYEQY
V: TRBV2; size: .; CDR3: ATGPRRGTNEKLF
V: TRBV2; size: .; CDR3: ASKSSYERY
V: TRBV12-5; size: few; CDR3: ASDIRGGGAF
V: TRBV15; size: .; CDR3: ATSRDRGRNYGYT
V: TRBV9; size: .; CDR3: ASSERDSYNEQY
V: TRBV29-1; size: few; CDR3: SVGQGSEKLF
V: TRBV9; size: few; CDR3: ASSAGQSAQY
V: TRBV29-1; size: few; CDR3: SAGQGGNQPQH
V: TRBV7-2; size: .; CDR3: ASSVDGGGSYGYT
V: TRBV6-1; size: few; CDR3: ASSEGSLGGYT
V: TRBV5-1; size: many; CDR3: ASSSPGTYNEQF
V: TRBV19; size: .; CDR3: ASSEGTARNEQF
V: TRBV24-1; size: .; CDR3: ATSGGWGSYNEQF
V: TRBV6-6; size: .; CDR3: ASSLGLYYEQY
V: TRBV6-5; size: few; CDR3: ASSTTQVSSYEQY
V: TRBV5-5; size: .; CDR3: ASSFGSGNQPQH
V: TRBV9; size: .; CDR3: ASRGTDPNSPLH
V: TRBV7-9; size: few; CDR3: ASSIATGVPWEQY
V: TRBV15; size: .; CDR3: ATSSGASSNYGYT
V: TRBV4-2; size: .; CDR3: ASSQEGWGTSNYGYT
V: TRBV6-1; size: few; CDR3: ASSARGTGHGYT
V: TRBV29-1; size: .; CDR3: SVRSGLYGYT
V: TRBV12-3/TRBV12-4; size: .; CDR3: ASSLVESGANVLT
V: TRBV20-1; size: few; CDR3: SAKTAYSNQPQH
V: TRBV11-2; size: few; CDR3: VSRRGLVLQETQY
V: TRBV7-2; size: few; CDR3: ASSLVGQSQETQY
V: TRBV10-3; size: .; CDR3: AISGTQGGPNQPQH
V: TRBV4-1; size: few; CDR3: ASSQARLTLARNEQF
V: TRBV7-9; size: few; CDR3: ASSPGTGDPPQH
V: TRBV6-5; size: few; CDR3: ASRPTSGGGQETQY
V: TRBV29-1; size: .; CDR3: SARAVGNTEAF
V: TRBV5-1; size: .; CDR3: ASSLSLQGKETQY
V: TRBV20-1; size: .; CDR3: SAKSLAGASRGNEQF